The sequence of this T cell receptor beta chain was determined in a study of T cells in Graves' hyperthyroidism and ophthalmopathy. TCR beta CDR3 sequences were amplified from RNA transcripts. HTBI primers drove first-round RT-PCR of the TCR CDR3. MiXCR, applied by TCRdb to the multiplex PCR reads, yields one record per CDR3 protein. The sample holds 490,000 or so distinct CDR3 sequences, about 20% seen once. This CDR3 region has 17 residues. The germline V gene has CDR1 SGHAT and CDR2 FQNNGV. V lost 1 base, J lost 6 bases, and 10 bases stayed unmatched. This clonotype has ten or more counts. Its antigen remains unidentified. Study conclusions and caveats: Prediction of ophthalmopathy progression came a median 6.5 months pre-onset.

The TCR was taken from a man aged 40-49 years with Graves' ophthalmopathy. Sequencing was carried out using blood. The chain recombines TRBV11-2 with TRBJ2-1; 9 bases match TRBD2. The CDR3 loop is CASSLGRGSGGPNEQFF. In nucleotides, the CDR3 is TGTGCCAGCAGCTTAGGGAGGGGTAGCGGGGGACCCAATGAGCAGTTCTTC. Together with reference TRBV11-2 and TRBJ2-1, the CDR3 gives the full variable domain: EAGVAQSPRYKIIEKRQSVAFWCNPISGHATLYWYQQILGQGPKLLIQFQNNGVVDDSQLPKDRFSAERLKGVDSTLKIQPAKLEDSAVYLCASSLGRGSGGPNEQFFGPGTRLTVL.